Listed below are T cell receptor beta chains from one sample, sequenced in a study of shared clonotypes between healthy human individuals. Here immunoSEQ multiplex PCR was the method, and the copy in TCRdb shows in-frame clones only, minus some. The sample lists 2 million to 2.5 million clones; around 90% were seen once. Input material: naive CD4+ T cells from PBMCs. The receptors originated from a man between 18 and 35 years old in good health. Some clones in this sample may be carry-over from other donors' samples. CDR3s include the opening cysteine and the closing phenylalanine or tryptophan. The order of the fields is J gene, V gene, clone size, D gene, CDR3 DNA, CDR3 protein. A D gene is named only where the DNA matches it firmly. Some rows have no size entry. The others give once, few or many, or a class for an expanded clone.

>TRBJ2-3|TRBV18|.|TRBD1
TGTGCCAGTTCACTCCAGGGGGCGACTGGCACAGATACGCAGTATTTT
CASSLQGATGTDTQYF
>TRBJ2-7|TRBV5-1|.|.
TGCGCCAGCAACTCCGACGGATCCTCCTACGAGCAGTACTTC
CASNSDGSSYEQYF
>TRBJ2-1|TRBV5-1|.|TRBD2
TGCGCCAGCAGCTTGCTAGTAGCGGGGTCCTACAATGAGCAGTTCTTC
CASSLLVAGSYNEQFF
>TRBJ1-5|TRBV28|.|TRBD1
TGTGCCAGCAGGGGACAGGGTGGCAGTCAGCCCCAGCATTTT
CASRGQGGSQPQHF
>TRBJ1-1|TRBV5-1|.|TRBD1
TGCGCCAGCAGCCTACATCCCCGGACAGGGGAAGACACTGAAGCTTTCTTT
CASSLHPRTGEDTEAFF
>TRBJ1-2|TRBV6-5|.|.
TGTGCCAGCAGTTACTCCGCAGGGTATGGCTACACCTTC
CASSYSAGYGYTF
>TRBJ1-3|TRBV14|.|.
TGTGCCAGCAGCCAAGATTTGTTCTCTGGAAACACCATATATTTT
CASSQDLFSGNTIYF
>TRBJ2-1|TRBV2|.|.
TGTGCCAGCAGCGACGAACCCTCCGGGCAGTTCTTC
CASSDEPSGQFF
>TRBJ1-5|TRBV28|.|TRBD1
TGTGCCAGCAGTCTCCCAGGGGGTTATCAGCCCCAGCATTTT
CASSLPGGYQPQHF
>TRBJ2-7|TRBV15|once|.
TGTGCCACCAGCCCATCCCGGGCGAGGTACGAGCAGTACTTC
CATSPSRARYEQYF
>TRBJ1-1|TRBV19|.|.
TGTGCCAGTAGTCGTATGGTTGACGGCACTGAAGCTTTCTTT
CASSRMVDGTEAFF
>TRBJ1-1|TRBV27|.|TRBD1
TGTGCCAGCAGGGTACAGGGGTCCATGAACACTGAAGCTTTCTTT
CASRVQGSMNTEAFF
>TRBJ1-3|TRBV15|once|.
TGTGCCACCAGCAGAGTCAGCTCCGGAAACACCATATATTTT
CATSRVSSGNTIYF
>TRBJ1-4|TRBV4-2|.|.
TGTGCCAGCAGCCAAGAGGTTGAAAAACTGTTTTTT
CASSQEVEKLFF
>TRBJ2-3|TRBV5-4|.|TRBD2
TGTGCCAGCAGCAGTAGGACTAGCGGGGGGTCAGATACGCAGTATTTT
CASSSRTSGGSDTQYF
>TRBJ1-2|TRBV5-6|.|.
TGTGCCAGCAGCAGTTACAGTACCGCTAACTATGGCTACACCTTC
CASSSYSTANYGYTF
>TRBJ1-2|TRBV19|.|.
TGTGCCAGTAGTTCCCTGCCGGGCCTACTACCCCAAGGTTCCTATGGCTACACCTTC
CASSSLPGLLPQGSYGYTF
>TRBJ2-5|TRBV5-1|.|TRBD2
TGCGCCAGCAGCTTCCTAATACAACTAGCGGGAGGCGTAGACACGGAGACCCAGTACTTC
CASSFLIQLAGGVDTETQYF
>TRBJ2-7|TRBV29-1|.|.
TGCAGCGTTGATTCGGGGTTCGAGCAGTACTTC
CSVDSGFEQYF
>TRBJ1-3|TRBV6-6|.|.
TGTGCCAGCAGTTACCTCGGGGGGGGCGCCGACACCATATATTTT
CASSYLGGGADTIYF
>TRBJ2-5|TRBV25-1|.|.
TGTGCCAGCAGTGGCCCTAAGGAGACCCAGTACTTC
CASSGPKETQYF
>TRBJ2-1|TRBV28|.|TRBD2
TGTGCCAGCAGTTTCCAACATACTAGCGGAAGCTCCTACAATGAGCAGTTCTTC
CASSFQHTSGSSYNEQFF
>TRBJ2-3|TRBV5-1|.|.
TGCGCCAGCAGCTTGCCGGGACCCGACACAGATACGCAGTATTTT
CASSLPGPDTDTQYF
>TRBJ2-5|TRBV28|.|.
TGTGCCAGCAGTTTTGTGGCCAGACCCCCAGGGACCCAGTACTTC
CASSFVARPPGTQYF
>TRBJ2-2|TRBV5-1|.|TRBD1
TGCGCCAGCAGCTCCGGGACAGGGTCCGGGGAGCTGTTTTTT
CASSSGTGSGELFF